This entry lists 25 T cell receptor beta chains sequenced from one sample in a study of cytomegalovirus exposure and HLA in healthy donors (dated by TCRdb to the late 2010s). Libraries were prepared through the immunoSEQ multiplex PCR assay. The multiplex PCR relied on a mix of 60 forward primers for TCR Vbeta segments and 13 reverse primers for TCR Jbeta segments. TCRdb limited this immuneACCESS table to in-frame rearrangements with V and J called. A share of clones is missing; checked studies link under half to unresolved V genes, and the rest is unexplained. This sample comprises about 160,000 clones, around 76% of them detected only once. 2% to 2.5% of the sample lies in the top ten. Sample: PBMCs. These receptors all stem from a female donor in good health and CMV-seronegative.

The genes are TRBV5-6 and TRBJ2-5; D not certain. Germline loops: CDR1 SGHDT, CDR2 YYEEEE. The CDR3 loop spans 14 amino acids. The V end was cut by 1 base, the J end by 0 bases, with 7 bases between. For the CDR3, the DNA is TGTGCCAGCAGCTTGCGCGCGTACCAAGAGACCCAGTACTTC. Its protein product is CASSLRAYQETQYF.

The chain has TRBV5-1 and TRBJ2-5, with D possibly being TRBD1 (5 bases). The germline V gene encodes CDR1 SGHRS and CDR2 YFSETQ. V gave up 2 bases and J gave up 2 bases, with 10 bases separating them. This CDR3 has 14 residues. CDR3 region: CASSFRQLQETQYF. The CDR3 DNA reads as TGCGCCAGCAGCTTCCGACAGCTTCAAGAGACCCAGTACTTC.

The CDR3 here is CASSHFYGGGTDTQYF. The CDR3 nucleotides read TGTGCCAGCAGCCACTTCTATGGGGGAGGGACAGATACGCAGTATTTT. The genes are TRBV14 and TRBJ2-3; TRBD2 matches 7 bases. The J segment lost 3 bases and the V segment lost 3 bases, leaving 9 bases of the junction unmatched. The CDR3 totals 16 residues. Germline V gene lookup returns CDR1 SGHDN and CDR2 FVKESK.

The chain carries TRBV12-5 and TRBJ1-2; no clear D. This CDR3 is built from 14 residues. V dropped 1 base and J dropped 6 bases, with 12 bases sitting between them. CDR1 LGHNT and CDR2 FRNRAP come from the germline V gene. The CDR3 region is CASGLAPNMNGYTF. CDR3 DNA: TGTGCTAGTGGTTTGGCCCCGAACATGAATGGCTACACCTTC.

The chain uses TRBV7-6 and TRBJ2-4, with 7 bases that match TRBD2. CDR3 length: 13 residues. From germline, CDR1 is SGHVS and CDR2 FNYEAQ. The V and J ends lost 5 bases and 6 bases, in that order; junction bases with no gene match: 4. CDR3 sequence: CASSRLAGNIQYF. The CDR3 DNA is TGTGCCAGCAGCCGACTAGCCGGAAACATTCAGTACTTC.

V gene TRBV2 combines with J gene TRBJ1-5; no firm D call. There are 13 residues in the CDR3. Germline loops: CDR1 SNHLY, CDR2 FYNNEI. Deletions cut 6 bases from V and 4 bases from J, with 10 bases between. This chain's CDR3 is CASSLQENQPQHF. The CDR3 nucleotides are TGTGCCAGCAGCCTTCAAGAGAATCAGCCCCAGCATTTT.

The V and J genes are TRBV6-6 and TRBJ1-6; D is ambiguous. Germline CDR1 reads MNHNY; CDR2 reads SVGAGI (reference sequence). This CDR3 region has 15 residues. Trimming shortened V by 6 bases and J by 5 bases, and 14 bases separated the two germline ends. This CDR3 is CASRLLAGDNSPLHF. Written as DNA, the CDR3 is TGTGCCAGCAGACTACTGGCCGGGGATAATTCACCCCTCCACTTT.

V usage is TRBV6-5 and J usage is TRBJ1-2; D gene unclear. This CDR3 contains 14 residues. The V end was cut by 5 bases, the J end by 8 bases, with 18 bases between. Germline values: CDR1 MNHEY, CDR2 SVGAGI. The CDR3 protein is CASSERLATRGYTF. For the CDR3, the DNA is TGTGCCAGCAGTGAAAGGCTGGCGACAAGGGGCTACACCTTC.

The chain combines TRBV4-2 with TRBJ1-1; maybe TRBD1 (5 bases). The CDR3 is 16 residues long. V was clipped by 0 bases and J by 2 bases, with 13 bases between them. The V gene's germline CDR1 is LGHNA and CDR2 YNFKEQ. CDR3 coding DNA: TGTGCCAGCAGCCAAGATACGACAGAGATCAACACTGAAGCTTTCTTT. Translation gives CASSQDTTEINTEAFF.

The J gene is TRBJ2-5, the V gene TRBV7-8; TRBD2 matches at 8 bases. The closer fit of TRBJ2-7 to the DNA end suggests the J call may be wrong. Germline-derived CDR1 and CDR2 are SGHVS and FQNEAQ. The CDR3 sequence is 15 residues long. The DNA of the CDR3 is TGTGCCAGCAGCAAATGGACTAGCTTTGATAGCGAGCAGTACTTC. Its protein product is CASSKWTSFDSEQYF.

The chain is built from TRBV9 and TRBJ2-1; 8 bases match TRBD2. Trimming took 0 bases from V and 7 from J; bases not matched to a gene: 6. Germline V gene data show CDR1 as SGDLS and CDR2 as YYNGEE. This CDR3 contains 15 residues. The CDR3 loop reads CASSVAGGVSNEQFF. DNA for the CDR3: TGTGCCAGCAGCGTAGCGGGAGGGGTTTCAAATGAGCAGTTCTTC.

The chain has TRBV7-3 and TRBJ2-1; 10 positions agree with TRBD2. The CDR3 sequence is 16 residues long. Germline values: CDR1 SGHTA, CDR2 FQGTGA. J gave up 5 bases and V 2 bases, and 6 bases lay outside the gene matches. The CDR3 here is CASSLVRTSGHNEQFF. Written as DNA, the CDR3 is TGTGCCAGCAGCTTAGTTAGGACTAGCGGCCACAATGAGCAGTTCTTC.

This clone was seen a single time. The chain combines TRBV5-4 with TRBJ1-5; TRBD1 might be the D (5 bases). Germline-derived CDR1 and CDR2 are SGHNT and YYREEE (reference sequence). Trimming took 0 bases from V and 1 from J, leaving 5 bases between them. The CDR3 is made up of 14 amino acids. CDR3: CASSLDRSNQPQHF. The DNA for the CDR3 is TGTGCCAGCAGCTTGGACAGGAGCAATCAGCCCCAGCATTTT.

The rearrangement links TRBV5-4 to TRBJ2-1; TRBD1 agrees at 9 bases. The V gene end was trimmed by 4 bases and the J gene end by 3 bases; junction bases not matched to a gene: 2. The CDR3 is made up of 14 amino acids. Germline V gives CDR1 SGHNT, CDR2 YYREEE (reference sequence). DNA for the CDR3: TGTGCCAGCAGCCCGGGACAGGGCTACAATGAGCAGTTCTTC. Amino acids: CASSPGQGYNEQFF.

This chain links TRBV11-1 with TRBJ2-7; 10 nucleotides align to TRBD1. There are 15 residues in the CDR3. After removal of 3 bases from V and 5 bases from J, the junction contained 7 bases not matched to a gene. CDR1 and CDR2 (germline): SGHAT, FQDESV (reference sequence). The CDR3 DNA sequence: TGTGCCAGCAGCTTCTACGGGACAGGGGTCGACGAGCAGTACTTC. Translating gives CASSFYGTGVDEQYF.

The chain employs TRBV15 and TRBJ2-5; D remains unclear. The germline gives CDR1 LNHNV, CDR2 YYDKDF (reference sequence). CDR3 size: 13 residues. Trimming pared 3 bases from V and 3 bases from J, leaving 8 bases between. CDR3 residues: CATSRPGKETQYF. In nucleotides, the CDR3 is TGTGCCACCAGCAGGCCAGGTAAAGAGACCCAGTACTTC.

The rearrangement joins TRBV5-6 to TRBJ2-5, with 7 bases fitting TRBD2. From germline, CDR1 is SGHDT and CDR2 YYEEEE. The CDR3 runs to 13 residues. Trimming removed 3 bases from V and 5 bases from J; junction bases left unmatched: 4. In nucleotides, the CDR3 is TGTGCCAGCAGCTCGACTAGCTGGGAGACCCAGTACTTC. This translates into CASSSTSWETQYF.

This chain connects TRBV29-1 to TRBJ2-2; maybe TRBD2 (5 bases). The length of the CDR3 is 14 residues. The ends were cut back, 6 bases at V and 2 bases at J, with 13 bases in the middle. The germline V gene encodes CDR1 SQVTM and CDR2 ANQGSEA. DNA of the CDR3: TGCAGCGTAAGAGGGATCGCCAACACCGGGGAGCTGTTTTTT. It encodes CSVRGIANTGELFF.

The chain recombines TRBV13 with TRBJ2-1; 10 nucleotides align to TRBD2. J was trimmed by 5 bases and V by 4 bases; bases with no gene match: 5. CDR1 PRHDT and CDR2 FYEKMQ come from the germline V gene (reference sequence). The CDR3 spans 15 residues. CDR3 bases: TGTGCCAGCAGCTCTAGAGCGGGGGGGGACAATGAGCAGTTCTTC. This translates into CASSSRAGGDNEQFF.

J is TRBJ2-5 and V is TRBV2; D is ambiguous. Germline V gene sequence: CDR1 SNHLY, CDR2 FYNNEI. The CDR3 has 13 amino acids. The V gene lost 5 bases and the J gene lost 2 bases, with 9 bases spanning the gap. The CDR3 spells CASSYQWQETQYF. CDR3 DNA sequence: TGTGCCAGCAGTTATCAGTGGCAAGAGACCCAGTACTTC.

This clone was counted only a few times. The V gene is TRBV10-3, the J gene TRBJ2-5; 8 nucleotides align to TRBD2. The CDR3 has 14 amino acids. V was pared by 10 bases and J by 2 bases, with 9 bases of the junction left unmatched. The germline gives CDR1 ENHRY, CDR2 SYGVKD. The CDR3 DNA reads TGTGCCACACAAGGGTTAGCGGGACAAGAGACCCAGTACTTC. Residues: CATQGLAGQETQYF.

As regards this clone: The junction departs from germline at one end; a sequencing error may be responsible. The CDR3 protein is CASSYDPSNRPQHF. For the CDR3, the DNA is TGTGCCAGCAGTTATGACCCTAGCAATCGGCCCCAGCATTTT. V is TRBV2 and J is TRBJ1-5; D gene uncertain. The CDR3 covers 14 residues. Germline lookup yields CDR1 SNHLY and CDR2 FYNNEI.

This chain uses TRBV19 with TRBJ2-1, with D possibly being TRBD1 (6 bases). The CDR3 loop spans 13 amino acids. The germline V and J ends were trimmed by 5 bases and 4 bases, with 9 bases remaining between them. CDR1 is LNHDA, CDR2 SQIVND, per germline (reference sequence). The CDR3 bases are TGTGCCAGTAGTCTGGGGACATACAATGAGCAGTTCTTC. Its translation: CASSLGTYNEQFF.

V gene TRBV11-1 combines with J gene TRBJ2-1, with D perhaps TRBD2 (6 bases). Per the germline V gene, CDR1 is SGHAT and CDR2 is FQDESV (reference sequence). V lost 5 bases and J 10 bases, leaving 24 bases between the germline ends. The CDR3 consists of 16 residues. The CDR3 bases are TGTGCCAGCAGCCTGGGCTCGAGCGGGCCCAGAAGGGAGCAGTTCTTC. This sequence encodes CASSLGSSGPRREQFF.

This chain connects TRBV10-2 to TRBJ2-1; maybe TRBD2 (5 bases). Per the germline V gene, CDR1 is WSHSY and CDR2 is SAAADI. V gave up 7 bases and J gave up 3 bases, with 13 bases separating them. The CDR3 extends over 14 amino acids. CDR3 sequence: CASTEGVYYNEQFF. CDR3 nucleotides: TGCGCCAGCACAGAGGGAGTCTACTACAATGAGCAGTTCTTC.